This entry describes one TCR beta chain. The antigen is unknown. This CDR3 is 14 amino acids long. V was pared by 3 bases and J by 9 bases, with 18 bases between. CDR1 is SNHLY, CDR2 FYNNEI, per germline. This entry comes from a study of shared clonotypes between healthy human individuals. Study background: Every donor yielded three CD4 naive, three CD4 memory, two CD8 naive and one CD8 memory plate. Study conclusions and caveats: With a handful of donors compared, about 5.2% of naive CD4 clonotypes were shared. What limited the represented genetic and exposure-history diversity was the small number of donors. Against clonotypes common to all four donors, non-shared ones had lower generation probabilities.

Method: immunoSEQ multiplex PCR; TCRdb's copy keeps in-frame clones and lacks some. The data show around 640,000 clones, 95% to 97% seen once. Naive CD8 cells, CD45RO-negative and positively selected for CCR7, excluded terminally differentiated effector memory CD45RA+ cells. The chain employs TRBV2 and TRBJ2-7; TRBD1 or TRBD2 may be the D gene (5 bases each). The clonotype was recovered from a woman in her twenties or thirties in good health. The sequencing input was naive CD8+ T cells sorted from blood. CDR3 DNA: TGTGCCAGCAGTGACGGGACCACTCTCATGGCGCAGTACTTC. It translates to CASSDGTTLMAQYF.